This T cell receptor beta chain was captured in a study of blood T cell repertoires in COVID-19. Study-level background: Researchers got acute and convalescent COVID-19 samples from the United States, Italy and Spain. PBMCs, B-cell-depleted T cells, or T cells were the source of the cDNA or gDNA that made up the material.

V lost 0 bases to trimming and J lost 2 bases, with 15 bases between them. This CDR3 is built from 16 residues. Germline CDR1 reads SGHRS; CDR2 reads YFSETQ. In the original processing: Nucleated cell number was recorded as an estimate derived from reference gene primer amplification. TCRdb keeps only in-frame clones here, not all; method: immunoSEQ multiplex PCR. V and J calls and clone size are those listed in that table; D and trimming were worked out from the DNA. This repertoire shows about 150,000 clones, 80% to 90% found once; its top ten account for roughly 15%. The clonotype was recovered from a woman aged 40 to 55 with acute or convalescent COVID-19. The chain employs TRBV5-1 and TRBJ2-7; D is possibly TRBD1 (6 bases). The sample consisted of peripheral blood. CDR3 sequence reads: CASSLAGKTGTYEQYF. The CDR3, as DNA: TGCGCCAGCAGCTTGGCCGGAAAAACAGGGACCTACGAGCAGTACTTC.